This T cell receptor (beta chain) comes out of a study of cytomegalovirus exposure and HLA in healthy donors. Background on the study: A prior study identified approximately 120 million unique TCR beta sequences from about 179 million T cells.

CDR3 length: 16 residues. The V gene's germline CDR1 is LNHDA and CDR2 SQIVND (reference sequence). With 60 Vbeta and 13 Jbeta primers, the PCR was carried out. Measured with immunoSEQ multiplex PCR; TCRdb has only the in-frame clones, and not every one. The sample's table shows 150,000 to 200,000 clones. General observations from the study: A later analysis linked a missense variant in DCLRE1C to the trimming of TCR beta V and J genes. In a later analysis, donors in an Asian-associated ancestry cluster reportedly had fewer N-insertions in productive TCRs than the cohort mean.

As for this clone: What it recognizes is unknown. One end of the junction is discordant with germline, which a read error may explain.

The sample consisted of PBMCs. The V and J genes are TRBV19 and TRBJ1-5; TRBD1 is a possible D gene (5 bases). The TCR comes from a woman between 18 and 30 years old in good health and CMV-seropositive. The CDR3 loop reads CASSPSRQYSNQSQHF. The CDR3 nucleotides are TGTGCCAGTAGTCCCTCTCGACAGTATAGCAATCAGTCCCAGCATTTT.